The rows below give T cell receptor beta chains drawn from one sample of a study of identical twins. TCRdb reprocessed the 5' RACE reads with MiXCR, giving one entry per CDR3 protein. The table shows under 900,000 distinct CDR3 sequences, with 9% to 15% occurring only once. Separately, the same data were catalogued under a study of yellow fever vaccine responses in identical twins.

Sequenced input: PBMCs. The receptors originated from a woman under 30 in good health. The CDR3 runs from the conserved cysteine through the conserved F or W. Each record gives: CDR3 protein, CDR3 DNA, V gene, D gene, J gene, clone size. The D gene is left open where the match is weak. The size of a clone is reported for some rows only, either as once, few or many, or as a class for expanded clones.

CASLKGGSGANVLTF | TGCGCCAGCCTAAAGGGGGGCTCTGGGGCCAACGTCCTGACTTTC | TRBV5-1 | . | TRBJ2-6 | .
CSVAASGIQFF | TGCAGCGTCGCGGCTAGCGGGATCCAGTTCTTC | TRBV29-1 | TRBD2 | TRBJ2-1 | .
CSAPGTALLGGYTF | TGCAGTGCCCCCGGGACAGCTTTATTGGGTGGCTACACCTTC | TRBV20-1 | TRBD1 | TRBJ1-2 | many
CASSPFVRTTIPDTQYF | TGTGCCAGCTCACCATTCGTCCGAACAACGATACCAGATACGCAGTATTTT | TRBV18 | . | TRBJ2-3 | .
CSASGLGGFGNTIYF | TGCAGTGCTAGCGGGCTAGGGGGCTTTGGAAACACCATATATTTT | TRBV20-1 | TRBD1 | TRBJ1-3 | .
CSAATGTNTGELFF | TGCAGTGCTGCAACCGGGACGAACACCGGGGAGCTGTTTTTT | TRBV20-1 | . | TRBJ2-2 | .
CASSLGKTGLAGYGDEQFF | TGTGCCAGCAGCTTAGGAAAGACGGGACTAGCGGGGTATGGAGATGAGCAGTTCTTC | TRBV7-8 | TRBD2 | TRBJ2-1 | .
CASSFTRGPAYNEQFF | TGTGCCAGCAGCTTCACCAGGGGGCCGGCTTACAATGAGCAGTTCTTC | TRBV5-5 | TRBD1 | TRBJ2-1 | few
CASRDLGNRGFF | TGTGCCAGCAGAGACCTAGGGAACCGGGGGTTCTTC | TRBV6-4 | . | TRBJ2-1 | few
CASSYATGPGYGETQYF | TGTGCCAGCAGTTACGCGACAGGTCCGGGGTATGGAGAGACCCAGTACTTC | TRBV6-5 | . | TRBJ2-5 | many
CASSLAWGRASPQHSGANVLTF | TGTGCCAGCAGTTTAGCCTGGGGCAGGGCTTCCCCCCAACATTCTGGGGCCAACGTCCTGACTTTC | TRBV12-3/TRBV12-4 | . | TRBJ2-6 | .
CATSENSYNEQFF | TGTGCCACCAGTGAAAACTCATACAATGAGCAGTTCTTC | TRBV24-1 | . | TRBJ2-1 | few
CASLGQDAYTF | TGTGCCAGCCTCGGGCAGGACGCCTACACCTTC | TRBV28 | . | TRBJ1-2 | once
CASSPPQWTSGINEQFF | TGTGCCAGCTCACCACCGCAGTGGACTAGCGGGATCAATGAGCAGTTCTTC | TRBV18 | TRBD2 | TRBJ2-1 | .
CSVPRGGNGYTF | TGCAGCGTCCCAAGGGGGGGAAATGGCTACACCTTC | TRBV29-1 | . | TRBJ1-2 | .
CSARDGGINNSPLHF | TGCAGTGCTAGAGATGGAGGGATAAACAATTCACCCCTCCACTTT | TRBV20-1 | . | TRBJ1-6 | few
CASSDRLSPLHF | TGTGCCAGCAGCGACAGACTTTCACCCCTCCACTTT | TRBV12-3/TRBV12-4 | . | TRBJ1-6 | .
CASSQLSDRASTGELFF | TGTGCCAGCAGCCAATTATCGGACAGGGCGAGCACCGGGGAGCTGTTTTTT | TRBV14 | TRBD1 | TRBJ2-2 | few
CSARAYGTSGKGYNEQFF | TGCAGTGCTAGGGCGTACGGGACTAGCGGAAAAGGGTACAATGAGCAGTTCTTC | TRBV20-1 | TRBD2 | TRBJ2-1 | few
CASSYEDGTYNEQFF | TGTGCCAGCAGTTATGAAGATGGGACCTACAATGAGCAGTTCTTC | TRBV6-5 | . | TRBJ2-1 | few
CAKMGIPSTEAFF | TGCGCCAAGATGGGGATTCCTAGCACTGAAGCTTTCTTT | TRBV5-1 | . | TRBJ1-1 | .
CASSSSGVSSYNEQFF | TGTGCCAGCAGTTCATCAGGGGTCTCCTCCTACAATGAGCAGTTCTTC | TRBV28 | . | TRBJ2-1 | few
CSASRTSGADTQYF | TGCAGTGCTAGTAGGACTAGCGGGGCGGATACGCAGTATTTT | TRBV20-1 | TRBD2 | TRBJ2-3 | few
CASSHRTSGSWSYNEQFF | TGTGCCAGCAGCCATCGGACTAGCGGGAGTTGGTCCTACAATGAGCAGTTCTTC | TRBV3-1 | TRBD2 | TRBJ2-1 | few
CASSYSNYGYTF | TGTGCCAGCAGTTACAGCAATTATGGCTACACCTTC | TRBV6-5 | . | TRBJ1-2 | few
CASSLMGMTRNTGELFF | TGTGCCAGCAGCCTAATGGGGATGACCCGCAACACCGGGGAGCTGTTTTTT | TRBV7-9 | . | TRBJ2-2 | .
CSAPDGRGVQETQYF | TGCAGTGCCCCTGATGGGCGGGGGGTACAAGAGACCCAGTACTTC | TRBV20-1 | TRBD2 | TRBJ2-5 | .